This T cell receptor (beta chain) was retrieved from a study of blood T cell repertoires in COVID-19. Study-wide context: The study drew acute and convalescent COVID-19 samples from the United States, Italy and Spain. Sample material is recorded as cDNA or gDNA derived from T cells, B-cell-depleted T cells, or PBMCs.

As originally analysed: Amplification of reference gene primers provided the estimated nucleated cell counts. The repertoire was sequenced with immunoSEQ multiplex PCR; TCRdb's copy has only in-frame clones and lacks some. V, J and clone size reflect that table, while D and trimming were determined from the DNA. Seen here are 170,000 or so clones, just over 85% observed once, and the top ten hold about 9.6%. This CDR3 is 14 amino acids long. Germline V gives CDR1 MNHNY, CDR2 SVGAGI (reference sequence). V shed 7 bases and J shed 0 bases, with 9 bases lying between them. This chain joins TRBV6-6 and TRBJ2-2; perhaps TRBD2 as D (6 bases). This TCR came from a man aged 45-65 years with active or convalescent COVID-19. The sequenced sample was peripheral blood. The CDR3, as DNA: TGTGCCAGCAAAGCGGGTTCGAACACCGGGGAGCTGTTTTTT. Amino acids: CASKAGSNTGELFF.